The entry below describes one T cell receptor (beta chain). Its antigen is as yet unknown. The CDR3 loop spans 17 amino acids. Unmatched junction bases numbered 12, after V lost 9 bases and J lost 3 bases. This record belongs to a study of shared clonotypes between healthy human individuals. Findings and limits, study-wide: Generally, naive subsets came out with larger estimated richness than memory subsets. Shared clonotypes: approximately 5% naive CD4, roughly 3.8% naive CD8, less than 2.5% memory CD4, roughly 0.4% memory CD8.

Deep level was the assay's run setting. Original analysis: Without quality scores, immunoSEQ junctional reads could not be filtered like full-length reads. Produced via immunoSEQ multiplex PCR; TCRdb's table is partial and in-frame only. The V and J calls and the clone size are those of that table, but D and trimming were determined from the DNA. The sample lists hundreds of thousands of clones, roughly 78% occurring once. The chain couples TRBV23-1 to TRBJ2-6; TRBD1 matches at 9 bases. TRBV23-1 is recorded as an ORF, its role being uncertain. The sequenced sample consisted of memory CD4+ T cells sorted from blood. Subset meaning: CD45RA-negative fraction. The receptor was derived from a woman aged 25 to 45 in good health. The CDR3 protein is CARCPGTGRFGANVLTF. CDR3 bases: TGCGCCAGGTGCCCTGGGACAGGGAGGTTTGGGGCCAACGTCCTGACTTTC.